A single sample gave rise to the 8 T cell receptor beta chains below, sequenced in a study of Ad26.COV2.S vaccination and SARS-CoV-2 variants. Using immunoSEQ multiplex PCR, the repertoire was profiled, and TCRdb retains in-frame clones only, with some absent. The sample has around 380,000 clones, 70% to 90% seen once. The treatment is: roughly 19 received Ad26.COV2.S at low or high dose, single or two shots; a few received placebo; per-sample allocation not given. On day 63 after the first injection, vaccine and placebo recipients gave samples. The input for sequencing was peripheral blood, taken in a trial of Ad26.COV2.S vaccine versus placebo. The receptor set was obtained from a person between 18 and 65 years old who received the Ad26.COV2.S COVID-19 vaccine or a placebo.

The J gene is TRBJ1-2, the V gene TRBV3-1 (or the pseudogene TRBV3-2); no clear D gene. Deletions cut 11 bases from V and 3 bases from J, with 10 bases between. This CDR3 comprises 11 residues. Germline lookup yields CDR1 LGHDT and CDR2 YNNKEL (reference sequence). The CDR3 region is CAAQGYYGYTF. The CDR3 DNA reads as TGTGCCGCCCAAGGATACTATGGCTACACCTTC.

The chain joins TRBV7-9 to TRBJ2-1; D not certain. V was clipped by 7 bases and J by 6 bases, with 16 bases between them. Germline V gives CDR1 SEHNR, CDR2 FQNEAQ (reference sequence). The CDR3 covers 14 residues. The CDR3 reads CASTQDQNSNEQFF. CDR3 DNA: TGTGCCAGCACCCAAGACCAAAATTCCAATGAGCAGTTCTTC.

The chain couples TRBV5-4 to TRBJ2-1, with 8 nucleotides matching TRBD2. V was clipped by 4 bases and J by 5 bases; unmatched bases: 5. The CDR3 extends over 14 amino acids. Germline V gives CDR1 SGHNT, CDR2 YYREEE (reference sequence). In DNA form, the CDR3 reads TGTGCCAGCAGCCGGGGGGGCCGGGACAATGAGCAGTTCTTC. This translates into CASSRGGRDNEQFF.

V usage is TRBV2 and J usage is TRBJ2-1; 11 bases match TRBD2. V was pared by 11 bases and J by 6 bases, with 15 bases of the junction left unmatched. This CDR3 has 16 residues. Germline V gene lookup returns CDR1 SNHLY and CDR2 FYNNEI. The CDR3 region is CASQRGTSGGFNEQFF. The CDR3 region has the DNA TGTGCCTCCCAGAGGGGTACTAGCGGGGGTTTCAATGAGCAGTTCTTC. Full variable domain (remainder filled in from reference TRBV2 and TRBJ2-1): EPEVTQTPSHQVTQMGQEVILRCVPISNHLYFYWYRQILGQKVEFLVSFYNNEISEKSEIFDDQFSVERPDGSNFTLKIRSTKLEDSAMYFCASQRGTSGGFNEQFFGPGTRLTVL.

The chain couples TRBV3-1 (or the pseudogene TRBV3-2) to TRBJ2-1; 16 bases are a match to TRBD2. After removal of 0 bases from V and 2 bases from J, the junction contained 4 bases not matched to a gene. Germline V lookup: CDR1 LGHDT, CDR2 YNNKEL (reference sequence). The CDR3 sequence is 19 residues long. DNA of the CDR3: TGTGCCAGCAGCCAAGAGGGACTAGCGGGGGGGTTTACCTACAATGAGCAGTTCTTC. Translating it yields CASSQEGLAGGFTYNEQFF.

This clone was recorded a few times. The chain joins TRBV18 to TRBJ2-7, with D hard to call. The V end lost 2 bases, the J end lost 5 bases, and 4 bases lay between the germline ends. The CDR3 length is 11 residues. Germline-derived CDR1 and CDR2 are KGHSH and LQKENI. CDR3 region: CASSPFNEQYF. The CDR3 nucleotides read TGTGCCAGCTCACCATTTAACGAGCAGTACTTC.

The chain uses TRBV2 and TRBJ1-5, with 8 bases aligning to TRBD1. The germline V gene encodes CDR1 SNHLY and CDR2 FYNNEI. Unmatched junction bases numbered 8, after V lost 7 bases and J lost 3 bases. The CDR3 loop spans 15 amino acids. CDR3 protein: CASTTGQAHNQPQHF. The CDR3, as DNA: TGTGCCAGCACCACGGGACAGGCTCACAATCAGCCCCAGCATTTT.

The chain employs TRBV24-1 and TRBJ2-3; maybe TRBD1 (7 bases). Germline V gene lookup returns CDR1 KGHDR and CDR2 SFDVKD. The CDR3 loop spans 15 amino acids. The germline V and J ends were trimmed by 6 bases and 2 bases, with 14 bases remaining between them. CDR3 residues: CATSPQGGNTDTQYF. CDR3 nucleotides: TGTGCCACCAGTCCCCAGGGGGGAAACACAGATACGCAGTATTTT.